Listed below are T cell receptor beta chains from one sample, sequenced in a study of CD8+CD57+ T cells in acquired aplastic anemia. One entry per CDR3 protein, called by TCRdb with MiXCR from the reads. The sample lists about 210,000 distinct CDR3 sequences, 34% seen once, with roughly 1.1% in the top ten. The sequenced sample consisted of sorted CD4+, CD8+, or CD8+CD57+ T cells (not recorded which) from PBMCs. The receptors derive from a human donor in good health, serving as a control. CDR3s include the opening cysteine and the closing phenylalanine or tryptophan.

V: TRBV20-1
CDR3: CSARDQEAFF

V: TRBV11-1
CDR3: CASSLWSSGTEAFF

V: TRBV19
CDR3: CATHEPRGATSYGYTF

V: TRBV3-1
CDR3: CASSPTPGQGIETQYF

V: TRBV7-2
CDR3: CASSPVGKRGEEDGYTF

V: TRBV20-1
CDR3: CSANRDTSEKLFF

V: TRBV19
CDR3: CASSITGGTTDTQYF

V: TRBV2
CDR3: CAIRPGQLETDTQYF

V: TRBV3-1
CDR3: CASSQTENEQYF

V: TRBV2
CDR3: CASSDRPSSQSGTEYNEQFF

V: TRBV6-1
CDR3: CASSTGQGRAEQYF

V: TRBV11-1
CDR3: CASSLPPGVAGEHEQFF

V: TRBV12-3/TRBV12-4
CDR3: CASSPDRAYEQYF

V: TRBV19
CDR3: CASSIASGSYNEQFF

V: TRBV20-1
CDR3: CSARDRLKREGVWETQYF

V: TRBV19
CDR3: CASSKERQSQHF

V: TRBV2
CDR3: CASSADRGLAYEQYF

V: TRBV4-1
CDR3: CASSQTGDGTSWFF

V: TRBV7-2
CDR3: CASSLARGGGYTF

V: TRBV5-1
CDR3: CASSSADPYEQYF

V: TRBV2
CDR3: CASSEDRAETQYF

V: TRBV10-2
CDR3: CASSEPSSANTEAFF

V: TRBV2
CDR3: CASSGVSGHPLKPSYEQYF

V: TRBV5-8
CDR3: CASTGYSGYTF

V: TRBV20-1
CDR3: CSARGGGETQYF

V: TRBV2
CDR3: CASSNTDTQYF

V: TRBV7-9
CDR3: CASSQGPSGPYEQYF

V: TRBV24-1
CDR3: CATTGNYGYTF

V: TRBV9
CDR3: CASSVDPQGNTEAFF

V: TRBV7-9
CDR3: CASSLISRQETQYF

V: TRBV6-5
CDR3: CASGITGAGEKLFF

V: TRBV24-1
CDR3: CATSDPTGDGYTF

V: TRBV5-1
CDR3: CASGTGGTGELFF

V: TRBV2
CDR3: CASRNALGQGTGELFF

V: TRBV9
CDR3: CASSVFREGNEQFF

V: TRBV7-6
CDR3: CASTPLTDTQYF

V: TRBV6-1
CDR3: CASSGKGTLGGNQPQHF

V: TRBV10-3
CDR3: CAISDKGLPEAFF

V: TRBV5-1
CDR3: CASSLFTGQGSNYGYTF

V: TRBV5-1
CDR3: CASSYPGKNEQFF

V: TRBV5-1
CDR3: CASSLDLGAGGLEQYF